This paragraph covers one TCR beta chain sequence. Its antigen is not identified. The source of the sample is a study of identifying expanded T cells in peripheral blood. Overall study findings and caveats: Technical replicates showed roughly 1.2 changed clones; approximately two weeks about 16; four weeks 19. Across healthy donors, higher total template counts meant significantly greater roughly two-week count variance.

During the collection period, no donor immune events like infections were recorded. Generated by immunoSEQ multiplex PCR, the TCRdb table keeps only in-frame clones and is missing some. The table includes some 95,000 clones, around 85% detected once. V lost 6 bases to trimming and J lost 2 bases; unmatched junction nucleotides: 16. The CDR3 length is 18 residues. Germline V lookup: CDR1 KGHSH, CDR2 LQKENI. The sequenced sample consisted of blood. The V and J genes are TRBV18 and TRBJ1-5; the match to TRBD1 covers 7 bases. This clonotype was obtained from a person aged 18 to 70 in good health. CDR3 nucleotides: TGTGCCAGCTCTCCAGCGGAACAGGGGTGGGTAGGCAATCAGCCCCAGCATTTT. This codes for CASSPAEQGWVGNQPQHF.